These 30 T cell receptor beta chains came from one sample sequenced in a study of CD8 T cells in ankylosing spondylitis. TCRdb ran MiXCR on the 5' RACE reads and lists one entry per CDR3 protein. The sample consists of about 30,000 distinct CDR3 sequences, around 5% of them appearing once. Sequences were obtained from blood, either unsorted or a sorted T cell fraction (not recorded which). The receptors come from a female donor with ankylosing spondylitis or in good health (not recorded which).

The table lists this clonotype with many counts. The V and J genes are TRBV9 and TRBJ2-7, with a tentative D call TRBD1 (5 bases). Germline V gene data show CDR1 as SGDLS and CDR2 as YYNGEE. The V end lost 0 bases, the J end lost 2 bases, and 9 bases lay between the germline ends. The CDR3 is made up of 14 amino acids. The CDR3 here is CASSVDPGTYEQYF. As DNA, the CDR3 is TGTGCCAGCAGCGTAGATCCAGGGACCTACGAGCAGTACTTC.

This clonotype occurred many times. This sequence joins TRBV9 and TRBJ1-1; D is possibly TRBD1 (5 bases). Looked up from germline, CDR1 is SGDLS and CDR2 is YYNGEE. The CDR3 consists of 16 residues. Trimming removed 0 bases from V and 3 bases from J, with 15 bases in between. In DNA form, the CDR3 reads TGTGCCAGCAGCGTAGCTGTGGCGGGAGGGGACACTGAAGCTTTCTTT. Protein product: CASSVAVAGGDTEAFF.

This clonotype was recorded at least ten times. The V gene is TRBV9, the J gene TRBJ1-6, with TRBD1 identical over 8 bases. Germline CDR1 SGDLS, CDR2 YYNGEE. CDR3 length: 17 amino acids. Unmatched junction bases numbered 11, after V lost 2 bases and J lost 7 bases. CDR3 sequence (DNA): TGTGCCAGCAGCGTTACCGGGACAGGCCCAGAGAATTCACCCCTCCACTTT. Its translation: CASSVTGTGPENSPLHF.

This clonotype was detected many times. The rearrangement links TRBV9 to TRBJ2-3; the match to TRBD2 covers 7 bases. With 1 base clipped from V and 5 bases from J, the junction kept 7 bases outside the gene matches. This CDR3 is 15 amino acids long. Germline lookup yields CDR1 SGDLS and CDR2 YYNGEE. CDR3 protein: CASSVTSERGDTQYF. For the CDR3, the DNA is TGTGCCAGCAGCGTAACTAGCGAGCGAGGAGATACGCAGTATTTT. The full variable domain, with the rest looked up from reference TRBV9 and TRBJ2-3, is DSGVTQTPKHLITATGQRVTLRCSPRSGDLSVYWYQQSLDQGLQFLIQYYNGEERAKGNILERFSAQQFPDLHSELNLSSLELGDSALYFCASSVTSERGDTQYFGPGTRLTVL.

This clonotype was seen ten or more times. This sequence joins TRBV9 and TRBJ1-2; 8 bases agree with TRBD1. The J segment lost 4 bases and the V segment lost 3 bases, leaving 11 bases of the junction unmatched. Germline assignment: CDR1 SGDLS and CDR2 YYNGEE. CDR3 length: 16 amino acids. The CDR3 here is CASSGSQGAFGYGYTF. The DNA for the CDR3 is TGTGCCAGCAGCGGATCCCAGGGGGCCTTCGGCTATGGCTACACCTTC.

This clonotype appeared many times. V gene TRBV9 combines with J gene TRBJ1-1; no firm D call. CDR1 and CDR2 (germline): SGDLS, YYNGEE. V was clipped by 3 bases and J by 2 bases, with 14 bases between them. This CDR3 spans 15 amino acids. The CDR3 is CASSARIGSNTEAFF. The CDR3 DNA reads as TGTGCCAGCAGCGCGAGAATAGGCAGTAACACTGAAGCTTTCTTT.

By frequency in the sample, this clonotype is medium-sized. V gene TRBV9 combines with J gene TRBJ1-6; the match to TRBD1 covers 8 bases. The junction had 4 bases not matched to a gene; V was cut back by 2 bases and J by 9 bases. CDR3 length: 14 residues. The germline CDR1 and CDR2 sequences are SGDLS and YYNGEE. As DNA, the CDR3 is TGTGCCAGCAGCGTTTCAGGGGGCCCTTCACCCCTCCACTTT. Encoded protein: CASSVSGGPSPLHF.

The gene calls are TRBV9 and TRBJ1-1, with D possibly TRBD1 on 6 matching bases. V was trimmed by 7 bases and J by 5 bases, leaving 18 bases between them. The germline CDR1 and CDR2 sequences are SGDLS and YYNGEE. This CDR3 has 14 residues. The DNA for the CDR3 is TGTGCCAGCGCTAGGGAGGGGGTCGGGACTGAAGCTTTCTTT. It yields the protein CASAREGVGTEAFF.

This clonotype was seen many times. This rearrangement joins TRBV9 to TRBJ1-3; the D gene is possibly TRBD1 (6 bases). This CDR3 comprises 15 residues. The germline gives CDR1 SGDLS, CDR2 YYNGEE. The V and J ends lost 4 bases and 4 bases respectively, with 15 bases between them. Here the CDR3 DNA reads TGTGCCAGCAGCCCACCTGGGACAAGCGGAAACACCATATATTTT. Protein: CASSPPGTSGNTIYF. Filled out from reference TRBV9 and TRBJ1-3, the complete variable domain reads DSGVTQTPKHLITATGQRVTLRCSPRSGDLSVYWYQQSLDQGLQFLIQYYNGEERAKGNILERFSAQQFPDLHSELNLSSLELGDSALYFCASSPPGTSGNTIYFGEGSWLTVV.

This clonotype was observed many times. V and J are TRBV9 and TRBJ2-1, with 8 bases lining up with TRBD1. The CDR3 runs 17 residues. The V gene end was trimmed by 0 bases and the J gene end by 7 bases; junction bases not matched to a gene: 12. Germline assignment: CDR1 SGDLS and CDR2 YYNGEE. DNA of the CDR3: TGTGCCAGCAGCGTAGGAGCCCCCCAGGGGGCGAGAAATGAGCAGTTCTTC. Its translation: CASSVGAPQGARNEQFF.

This clonotype was seen ten or more times. The rearrangement links TRBV9 to TRBJ2-2, with TRBD2 matching over 10 bases. V gave up 0 bases and J gave up 6 bases; unmatched junction bases: 5. Germline V lookup: CDR1 SGDLS, CDR2 YYNGEE. The CDR3 is 16 residues long. CDR3 region: CASSVASGRAAGELFF. The CDR3, as DNA: TGTGCCAGCAGCGTAGCAAGCGGGAGGGCCGCCGGGGAGCTGTTTTTT.

At least ten counts were recorded for this clonotype. This chain uses TRBV9 with TRBJ1-1, with a weak D call TRBD1 (6 bases). CDR3 length equals 17 residues. From germline, CDR1 is SGDLS and CDR2 YYNGEE. The germline V and J ends were trimmed by 0 bases and 0 bases, with 15 bases remaining between them. The CDR3 bases are TGTGCCAGCAGCGTAGCGGCAGGGGCCCTAATGAACACTGAAGCTTTCTTT. It codes for CASSVAAGALMNTEAFF.

In this sample, this clonotype turned up many times. The CDR3 here is CASSVDSRGGLTGELFF. For the CDR3, the DNA is TGTGCCAGCAGCGTAGACTCGCGGGGGGGCCTTACCGGGGAGCTGTTTTTT. The genes are TRBV9 and TRBJ2-2; TRBD2 matches at 9 bases. J gave up 5 bases and V 0 bases, and 8 bases lay outside the gene matches. CDR3 length: 17 residues. The germline CDR1 and CDR2 sequences are SGDLS and YYNGEE.

The sample holds many counts of this clonotype. The rearrangement joins TRBV9 to TRBJ2-7, with a tentative D call TRBD2 (6 bases). This CDR3 region has 14 residues. CDR1 is SGDLS, CDR2 YYNGEE, per germline. Trimming took 4 bases from V and 2 from J, leaving 13 bases between them. This CDR3 reads CASSPGVTAYEQYF. CDR3 DNA sequence: TGTGCCAGCAGCCCGGGAGTGACTGCCTACGAGCAGTACTTC. Full variable domain (missing parts from reference TRBV9 and TRBJ2-7): DSGVTQTPKHLITATGQRVTLRCSPRSGDLSVYWYQQSLDQGLQFLIQYYNGEERAKGNILERFSAQQFPDLHSELNLSSLELGDSALYFCASSPGVTAYEQYFGPGTRLTVT.

In its sample, this clonotype was seen many times. The chain carries TRBV9 and TRBJ1-3, with a possible D match to TRBD1 (5 bases). Germline V gene data show CDR1 as SGDLS and CDR2 as YYNGEE. This CDR3 comprises 15 residues. Between the trimmed V and J ends, which lost 3 bases and 1 base, there was a span of 11 bases. The chain's CDR3 is CASSAEWGSGNTIYF. The CDR3 DNA reads as TGTGCCAGCAGCGCCGAATGGGGGTCTGGAAACACCATATATTTT.

In its sample, this clonotype was seen many times. The rearrangement links TRBV9 to TRBJ2-7, with 7 nucleotides matching TRBD1. J was trimmed by 0 bases and V by 4 bases; bases with no gene match: 4. This CDR3 has 14 residues. Germline V lookup: CDR1 SGDLS, CDR2 YYNGEE. CDR3 in DNA: TGTGCCAGCAGCCCCAGGGGGATCTCCTACGAGCAGTACTTC. Protein: CASSPRGISYEQYF.

This clonotype was counted many times. The CDR3 DNA sequence: TGTGCCAGCAGCGCAGCGGGACGCGGGGAGACCCAGTACTTC. Translation: CASSAAGRGETQYF. The gene calls are TRBV9 and TRBJ2-5, with TRBD2 matching 7 bases. V lost 3 bases, J lost 5 bases, and 7 bases stayed unmatched. From germline, CDR1 is SGDLS and CDR2 YYNGEE. This CDR3 region has 14 residues.

This clonotype came up many times. CDR3 DNA: TGTGCCAGCAGCCTTGGACTAGCGGGCGCCAAAAACATTCAGTACTTC. It specifies CASSLGLAGAKNIQYF. This sequence joins TRBV9 and TRBJ2-4; 11 nucleotides align to TRBD2. The CDR3 is 16 amino acids. V gave up 4 bases and J gave up 1 base; unmatched junction bases: 4. Germline CDR1 and CDR2: SGDLS and YYNGEE. The complete variable domain, with remaining parts taken from reference TRBV9 and TRBJ2-4, reads DSGVTQTPKHLITATGQRVTLRCSPRSGDLSVYWYQQSLDQGLQFLIQYYNGEERAKGNILERFSAQQFPDLHSELNLSSLELGDSALYFCASSLGLAGAKNIQYFGAGTRLSVL.

On this clonotype itself: A much larger clonotype is one base distant, so this may be a read error. The chain uses TRBV9 and TRBJ2-7; 10 nucleotides align to TRBD2. The CDR3 sequence is 15 residues long. Looked up from germline, CDR1 is SGDLS and CDR2 is YYNGEE. V shed 2 bases and J 6 bases; nucleotides not matched to a gene: 8. The CDR3: CASSVTSGPPCEQYF. As DNA, the CDR3 is TGTGCCAGCAGCGTGACTAGCGGGCCTCCCTGCGAGCAGTACTTC.

Only a few counts were recorded for this clonotype. V usage is TRBV25-1 and J usage is TRBJ2-2, with a weak D call TRBD1 (6 bases). Germline CDR1 MGHDK, CDR2 SYGVNS. This CDR3 is 14 amino acids long. With 7 bases removed from V and 0 bases from J, the gap between germline ends came to 9 bases. The CDR3 sequence: CASTAGANTGELFF. In DNA, the CDR3 is TGTGCCAGCACTGCAGGGGCGAACACCGGGGAGCTGTTTTTT.

This clonotype was detected many times. The rearrangement uses TRBV9 and TRBJ2-7; possible D gene TRBD2, 5 bases. The CDR3 runs 14 residues. The V gene's germline CDR1 is SGDLS and CDR2 YYNGEE. Trimming took 2 bases from V and 3 from J, leaving 12 bases between them. The CDR3 is CASSVDPEGYEQYF. For the CDR3, the DNA is TGTGCCAGCAGCGTCGACCCTGAGGGCTACGAGCAGTACTTC.

The V and J genes are TRBV9 and TRBJ2-3; 8 nucleotides align to TRBD1. Germline CDR1 and CDR2: SGDLS and YYNGEE. The CDR3 is 14 amino acids. With V trimmed by 0 bases and J by 5 bases, 2 bases remained unmatched. In DNA, the CDR3 is TGTGCCAGCAGCGTAGGGACAGGGCTAGATACGCAGTATTTT. It yields the protein CASSVGTGLDTQYF.

The CDR3 here is CASSASGGGTEAFF. CDR3 coding DNA: TGTGCCAGCAGCGCCTCAGGGGGCGGCACTGAAGCTTTCTTT. This chain joins TRBV9 and TRBJ1-1, with 8 positions matching TRBD1. CDR3 length: 14 residues. V lost 3 bases and J lost 4; bases outside the gene matches: 5. From germline, CDR1 is SGDLS and CDR2 YYNGEE. Using reference TRBV9 and TRBJ1-1 for the parts outside the CDR3, the full variable domain is DSGVTQTPKHLITATGQRVTLRCSPRSGDLSVYWYQQSLDQGLQFLIQYYNGEERAKGNILERFSAQQFPDLHSELNLSSLELGDSALYFCASSASGGGTEAFFGQGTRLTVV.

This clonotype was seen ten or more times. This CDR3 reads CASSVSSGSRAGELFF. The CDR3 DNA reads as TGTGCCAGCAGCGTCTCTAGCGGGAGTAGAGCCGGGGAGCTGTTTTTT. The genes are TRBV9 and TRBJ2-2, with TRBD2 identical over 10 bases. This CDR3 contains 16 residues. V shed 2 bases, J shed 6 bases, and the junction held 7 bases outside the gene matches. The germline V gene encodes CDR1 SGDLS and CDR2 YYNGEE. Full variable domain (missing parts from reference TRBV9 and TRBJ2-2): DSGVTQTPKHLITATGQRVTLRCSPRSGDLSVYWYQQSLDQGLQFLIQYYNGEERAKGNILERFSAQQFPDLHSELNLSSLELGDSALYFCASSVSSGSRAGELFFGEGSRLTVL.

This clonotype was recorded at least ten times. The CDR3 loop reads CASSVAAGEETQYF. In nucleotides, the CDR3 is TGTGCCAGCAGCGTAGCTGCAGGAGAAGAGACCCAGTACTTC. The genes are TRBV9 and TRBJ2-5; the D is unclear. Germline CDR1 SGDLS, CDR2 YYNGEE. V lost 0 bases, J lost 3 bases, and 9 bases lay in between. CDR3 length equals 14 residues.

This clonotype was seen repeatedly, ten times or more. V usage is TRBV9 and J usage is TRBJ2-5; 7 bases line up with TRBD2. V lost 5 bases and J lost 5; bases outside the gene matches: 6. The germline CDR1 and CDR2 sequences are SGDLS and YYNGEE. The CDR3 is made up of 13 amino acids. The CDR3 spells CASSTGGVETQYF. Here the CDR3 DNA reads TGTGCCAGCAGTACTGGGGGGGTGGAGACCCAGTACTTC.

In this sample, this clonotype turned up many times. The gene calls are TRBV9 and TRBJ2-7; 8 nucleotides line up with TRBD1. Losses at the gene ends were 0 bases for V and 2 bases for J; bases not matched to a gene: 7. Looked up from germline, CDR1 is SGDLS and CDR2 is YYNGEE. CDR3 size: 16 residues. The CDR3 DNA reads TGTGCCAGCAGCGTAGGGTCCACAGGGGGACCCTACGAGCAGTACTTC. This translates into CASSVGSTGGPYEQYF.

This clonotype has a count of ten or more. The chain employs TRBV9 and TRBJ2-4, with 9 nucleotides matching TRBD1. The CDR3 covers 13 residues. Germline V gene sequence: CDR1 SGDLS, CDR2 YYNGEE. V dropped 4 bases and J dropped 5; count of bases not matched to a gene: 1. CDR3 DNA: TGTGCCAGCAGCCGACAGGGGGAAAACATTCAGTACTTC. Amino acids: CASSRQGENIQYF. Together with reference TRBV9 and TRBJ2-4, the CDR3 gives the full variable domain: DSGVTQTPKHLITATGQRVTLRCSPRSGDLSVYWYQQSLDQGLQFLIQYYNGEERAKGNILERFSAQQFPDLHSELNLSSLELGDSALYFCASSRQGENIQYFGAGTRLSVL.

This clonotype was picked up many times. The chain carries TRBV7-7 and TRBJ2-5, with TRBD2 matching 8 bases. In germline, CDR1 is SSHAT, CDR2 FNYEAQ (reference sequence). This CDR3 is 12 amino acids long. This CDR3 is CAISGGGETQYF. The DNA of the CDR3 is TGTGCTATAAGCGGGGGAGGTGAGACCCAGTACTTC.

Notes on this clonotype: This clone may be a read error of a much larger clone one base away. The rearrangement joins TRBV9 to TRBJ1-4, with TRBD1 matching 9 bases. The junction had 14 bases not matched to a gene; V was cut back by 4 bases and J by 10 bases. Germline V lookup: CDR1 SGDLS, CDR2 YYNGEE. The CDR3 sequence is 16 residues long. The CDR3 DNA reads as TGTGCCAGCAGCCCCCACCCGGGACAGGGTGGCGCAAAACTGTTTTTT. Translated, it gives CASSPHPGQGGAKLFF.